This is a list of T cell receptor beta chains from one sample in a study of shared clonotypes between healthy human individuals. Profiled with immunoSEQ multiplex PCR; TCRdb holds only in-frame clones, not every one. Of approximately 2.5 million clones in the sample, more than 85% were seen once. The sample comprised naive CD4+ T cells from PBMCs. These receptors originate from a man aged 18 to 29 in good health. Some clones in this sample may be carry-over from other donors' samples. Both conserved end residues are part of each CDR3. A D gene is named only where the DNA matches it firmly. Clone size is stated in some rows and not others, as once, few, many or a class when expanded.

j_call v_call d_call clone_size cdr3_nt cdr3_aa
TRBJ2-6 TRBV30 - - TGTGCCTGGAGTGACCCCCGAGGGGCCAACGTCCTGACTTTC CAWSDPRGANVLTF
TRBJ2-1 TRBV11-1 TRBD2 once TGTGCCAGCAGCTTTAGCGGGGGTAAGCAGTTCTTC CASSFSGGKQFF
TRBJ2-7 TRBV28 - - TGTGCCAGCAGTTTAATGGGGATTGAGGCCTACGAGCAGTACTTC CASSLMGIEAYEQYF
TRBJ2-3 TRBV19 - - TGTGCCAGTAGTGGAAAAAGTGGCACAGATACGCAGTATTTT CASSGKSGTDTQYF
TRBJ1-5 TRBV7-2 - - TGTGCCAGCAGCGCAGAGGTTCGGAATCAGCCCCAGCATTTT CASSAEVRNQPQHF
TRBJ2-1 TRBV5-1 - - TGCGCCAGCAGCTTGGCCGGGGTTGACTCCTACAATGAGCAGTTCTTC CASSLAGVDSYNEQFF
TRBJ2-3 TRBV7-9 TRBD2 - TGTGCCAGCAGCTTATCCGCTAGCGGGAGGGGGAGCACAGATACGCAGTATTTT CASSLSASGRGSTDTQYF
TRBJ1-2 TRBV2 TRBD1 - TGTGCCAGCAGTCCGACAGGGGGCTTTGGCTACACCTTC CASSPTGGFGYTF
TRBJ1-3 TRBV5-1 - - TGCGCCAGCAGCTTGGCCCAGGGATCAGGAAACACCATATATTTT CASSLAQGSGNTIYF
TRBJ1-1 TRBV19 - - TGTGCCAGTAGTAACAGGGTACCTGAAGCTTTCTTT CASSNRVPEAFF
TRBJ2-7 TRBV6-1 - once TGTGCCAGCAAGCTGGGATCAGGGGTTTACTACGAGCAGTACTTC CASKLGSGVYYEQYF
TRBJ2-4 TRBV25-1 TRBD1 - TGTGCCAGCAGGGCTACAGGGGGAGGCATTCAGTACTTC CASRATGGGIQYF
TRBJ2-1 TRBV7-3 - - TGTGCCAGCAGCTTGAGCGGAAACGGGGATGAGCAGTTCTTC CASSLSGNGDEQFF
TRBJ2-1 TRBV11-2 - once TGTGCCAGCAGCCACCCCAGATCCAGCTCCTACAATGAGCAGTTCTTC CASSHPRSSSYNEQFF